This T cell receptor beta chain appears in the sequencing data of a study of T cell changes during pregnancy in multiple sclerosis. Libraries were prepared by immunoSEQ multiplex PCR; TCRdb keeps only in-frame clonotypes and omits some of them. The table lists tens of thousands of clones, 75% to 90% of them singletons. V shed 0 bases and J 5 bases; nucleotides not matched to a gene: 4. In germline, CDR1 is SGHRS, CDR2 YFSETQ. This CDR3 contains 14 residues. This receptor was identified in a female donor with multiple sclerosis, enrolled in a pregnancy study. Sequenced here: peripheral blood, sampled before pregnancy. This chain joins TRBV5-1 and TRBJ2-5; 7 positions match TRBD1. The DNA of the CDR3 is TGCGCCAGCAGCTTGGAGGGGGCGAGTGAGACCCAGTACTTC. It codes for CASSLEGASETQYF.